This T cell receptor beta chain was observed in a study of T cells in localized non-small cell lung cancer. The CDR3 extends over 13 amino acids. V shed 1 base and J shed 3 bases, with 5 bases lying between them. Looked up from germline, CDR1 is SGDLS and CDR2 is YYNGEE. Repertoires were generated with immunoSEQ multiplex PCR, while TCRdb's copy carries only in-frame clones and drops some. Of fewer than 25,000 clones listed, 85% to 90% are singletons. This material consisted of peripheral blood, taken before any cancer treatment. The chain uses TRBV9 and TRBJ2-1; D is uncertain. The source of this sequence is a male donor aged 60 or older with stage I lung adenocarcinoma. The CDR3 loop is CASSVLDYNEQFF. CDR3 DNA: TGTGCCAGCAGCGTACTGGACTACAATGAGCAGTTCTTC.